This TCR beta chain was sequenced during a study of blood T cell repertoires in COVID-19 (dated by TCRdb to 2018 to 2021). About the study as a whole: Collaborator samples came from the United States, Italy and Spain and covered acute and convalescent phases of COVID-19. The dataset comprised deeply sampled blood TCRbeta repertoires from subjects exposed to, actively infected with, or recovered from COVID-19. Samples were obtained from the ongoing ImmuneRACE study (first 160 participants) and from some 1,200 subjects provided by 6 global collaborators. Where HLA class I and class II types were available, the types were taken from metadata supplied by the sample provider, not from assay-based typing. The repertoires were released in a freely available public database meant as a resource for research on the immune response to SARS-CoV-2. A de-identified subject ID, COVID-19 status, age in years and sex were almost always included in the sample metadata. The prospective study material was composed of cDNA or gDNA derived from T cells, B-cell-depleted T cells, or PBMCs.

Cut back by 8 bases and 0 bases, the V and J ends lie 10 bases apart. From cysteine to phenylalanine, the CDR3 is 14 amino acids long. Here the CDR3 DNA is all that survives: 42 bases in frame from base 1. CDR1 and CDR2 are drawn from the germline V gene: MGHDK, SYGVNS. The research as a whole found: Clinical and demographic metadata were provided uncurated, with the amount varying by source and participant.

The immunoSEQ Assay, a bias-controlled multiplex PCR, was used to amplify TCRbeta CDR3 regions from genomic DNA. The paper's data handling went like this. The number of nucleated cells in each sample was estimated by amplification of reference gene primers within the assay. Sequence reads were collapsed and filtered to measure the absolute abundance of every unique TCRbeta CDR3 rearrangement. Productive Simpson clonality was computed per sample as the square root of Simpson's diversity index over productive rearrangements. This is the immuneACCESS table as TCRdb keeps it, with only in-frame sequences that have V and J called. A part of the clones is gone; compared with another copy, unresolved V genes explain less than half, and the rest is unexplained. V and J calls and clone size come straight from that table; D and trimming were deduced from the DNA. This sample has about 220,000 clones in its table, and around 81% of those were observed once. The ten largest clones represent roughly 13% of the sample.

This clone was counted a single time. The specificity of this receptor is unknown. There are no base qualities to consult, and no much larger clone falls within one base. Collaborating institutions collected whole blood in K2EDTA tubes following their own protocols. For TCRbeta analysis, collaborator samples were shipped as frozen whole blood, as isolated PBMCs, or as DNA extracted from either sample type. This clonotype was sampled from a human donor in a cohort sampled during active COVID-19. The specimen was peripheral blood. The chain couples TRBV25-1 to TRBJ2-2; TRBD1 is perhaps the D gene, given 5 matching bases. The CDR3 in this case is CASQGLSNTGELFF. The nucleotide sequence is TGTGCCAGCCAGGGCCTTTCGAACACCGGGGAGCTGTTTTTT.